This TCR beta chain was sequenced during a study of OX40 agonist ivuxolimab in advanced cancers. Across the whole study: At 0.01 to 10 mg/kg, ivuxolimab was administered intravenously to patients every 2 weeks. Overall study results and limits: Clonal expansion was among the lowest in partial responders at 0.1-3.0 mg/kg, especially CD8+. Average numbers of expanded clones were greater in CD8+ T cells than in CD4+.

This clone has just one count. Its antigen remains unknown. V shed 7 bases and J shed 6 bases, with 10 bases lying between them. CDR1 and CDR2 from the germline V gene are SGHVS and FQNEAQ. The CDR3 has 12 amino acids. Libraries were prepared by immunoSEQ multiplex PCR; TCRdb keeps only in-frame clonotypes and omits some of them. The sample lists over 25,000 clones, roughly 76% seen once, with around 15% in the top ten. Prior autoimmune disease or systemic immunosuppression barred patients. The sequence came from an adult with an advanced solid tumor such as melanoma, head and neck, liver or kidney cancer. The V gene is TRBV7-8, the J gene TRBJ2-1; weak D call: TRBD2 (6 bases). Here the sequenced sample was CD4+ or CD8+ T cells sorted from blood, taken in a trial of the OX40 agonist ivuxolimab. The CDR3 DNA follows: TGTGCCAGCATCGGGGAGGCCAATGAGCAGTTCTTC. Translating it yields CASIGEANEQFF.